This T cell receptor beta chain was recovered during a study of regulatory dendritic cells for organ transplantation. Study context: LPS was added to dendritic cell cultures on day 6. Study-wide findings and caveats: Between individuals, the alloreactive memory CD8+ T cell pool differed considerably. Naive CD4+ and CD8+ repertoires were highly diverse; memory CD8+ was most oligoclonal.

The CDR3 contains 15 residues. The V segment lost 1 base and the J segment 3 bases; nucleotides outside the gene matches: 3. CDR1 and CDR2 (germline): SEHNR, FQNEAQ (reference sequence). The repertoire was sequenced with immunoSEQ multiplex PCR; TCRdb's copy has only in-frame clones and lacks some. Of 4,000 to 5,000 clones in the sample, less than 80% are singletons; the top ten hold about 22%. Sorted T cells were CFSE-labeled and cultured five to six days with allogeneic regulatory or mature dendritic cells at 1:10. Note on this clone: The antigen is not known.

The rearrangement joins TRBV7-9 to TRBJ2-7; 10 nucleotides line up with TRBD1. Sequencing used memory CD8+ T cells from blood cultured with dendritic cells. Regarding subset: CD45RO+ memory T cells. The TCR was taken from a human donor in good health. The chain's CDR3 is CASSLEGQGDYEQYF. The CDR3 DNA follows: TGTGCCAGCAGCTTAGAAGGACAGGGGGACTACGAGCAGTACTTC.